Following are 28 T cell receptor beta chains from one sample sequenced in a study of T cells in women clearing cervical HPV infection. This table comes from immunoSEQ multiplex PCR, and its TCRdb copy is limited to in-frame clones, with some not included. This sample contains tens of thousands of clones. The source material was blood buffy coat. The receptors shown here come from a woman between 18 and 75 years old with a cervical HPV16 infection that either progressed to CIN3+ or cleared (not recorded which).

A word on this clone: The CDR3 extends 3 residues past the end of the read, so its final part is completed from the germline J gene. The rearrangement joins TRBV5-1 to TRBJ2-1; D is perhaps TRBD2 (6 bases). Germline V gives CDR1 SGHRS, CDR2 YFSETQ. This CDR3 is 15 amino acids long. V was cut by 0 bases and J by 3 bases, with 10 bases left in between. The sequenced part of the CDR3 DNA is TGCGCCAGCAGCTTGGAGGGACTGGACTACAATGAG. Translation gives CASSLEGLDYNE. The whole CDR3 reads CASSLEGLDYNEQFF.

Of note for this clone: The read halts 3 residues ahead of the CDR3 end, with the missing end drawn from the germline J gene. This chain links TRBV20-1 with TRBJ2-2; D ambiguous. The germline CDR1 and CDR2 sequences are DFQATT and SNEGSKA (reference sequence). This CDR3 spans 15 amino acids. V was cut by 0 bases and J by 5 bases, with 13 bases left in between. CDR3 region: CSAREGPPLTGELFF. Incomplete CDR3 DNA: TGCAGTGCTAGAGAGGGCCCCCCGTTGACCGGGGAG.

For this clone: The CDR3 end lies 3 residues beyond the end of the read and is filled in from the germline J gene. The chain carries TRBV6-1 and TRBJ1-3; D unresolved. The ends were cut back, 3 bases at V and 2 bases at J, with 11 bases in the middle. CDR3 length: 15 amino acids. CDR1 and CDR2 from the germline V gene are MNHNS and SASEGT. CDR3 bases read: TGTGCCAGCAGTGAGAACCCTACCCCTGGAAACACC. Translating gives CASSENPTPGNT. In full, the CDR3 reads CASSENPTPGNTIYF.

The CDR3 loop reads CANRRLAGYNEQFF. The sequenced CDR3 bases are TGTGCCAACAGACGACTAGCGGGGTACAATGAG. This sequence joins TRBV11-2 and TRBJ2-1, with 11 bases fitting TRBD2. The read ends 3 residues shy of where the CDR3 ends; the end is completed using the germline J gene. The CDR3 has 14 residues. Losses at the gene ends were 10 bases for V and 4 bases for J; bases not matched to a gene: 6. Germline-derived CDR1 and CDR2 are SGHAT and FQNNGV.

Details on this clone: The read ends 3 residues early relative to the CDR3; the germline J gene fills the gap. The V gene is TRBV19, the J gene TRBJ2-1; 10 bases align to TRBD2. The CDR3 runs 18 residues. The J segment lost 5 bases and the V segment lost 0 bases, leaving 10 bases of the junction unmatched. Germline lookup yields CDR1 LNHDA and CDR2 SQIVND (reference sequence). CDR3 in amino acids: CASSIDGGWTSGHNEQFF. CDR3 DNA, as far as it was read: TGTGCCAGTAGTATAGATGGGGGATGGACTAGCGGCCACAATGAG. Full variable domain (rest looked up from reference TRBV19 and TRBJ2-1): DGGITQSPKYLFRKEGQNVTLSCEQNLNHDAMYWYRQDPGQGLRLIYYSQIVNDFQKGDIAEGYSVSREKKESFPLTVTSAQKNPTAFYLCASSIDGGWTSGHNEQFFGPGTRLTVL.

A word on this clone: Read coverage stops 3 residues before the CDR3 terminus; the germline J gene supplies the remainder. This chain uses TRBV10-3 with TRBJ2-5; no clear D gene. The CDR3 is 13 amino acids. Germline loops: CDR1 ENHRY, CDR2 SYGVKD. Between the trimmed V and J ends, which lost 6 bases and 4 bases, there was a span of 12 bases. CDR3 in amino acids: CAISPDWVETQYF. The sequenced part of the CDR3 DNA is TGTGCCATCAGCCCTGACTGGGTAGAGACC.

The sequenced CDR3 bases are TGTGCCAGCTCACCGGGGAGCACCCTTGGGGCCGAG. Translation: CASSPGSTLGAE. The full-length CDR3 reads as CASSPGSTLGAEQYF. This sequence joins TRBV18 and TRBJ2-7; tentatively, D is TRBD1 or TRBD2 (5 bases each). The DNA ends 3 residues before the CDR3 does, and the rest of the CDR3 is filled in from the germline J gene. The CDR3 spans 15 residues. Germline values: CDR1 KGHSH, CDR2 LQKENI. V lost 3 bases and J lost 6, with 18 bases in between.

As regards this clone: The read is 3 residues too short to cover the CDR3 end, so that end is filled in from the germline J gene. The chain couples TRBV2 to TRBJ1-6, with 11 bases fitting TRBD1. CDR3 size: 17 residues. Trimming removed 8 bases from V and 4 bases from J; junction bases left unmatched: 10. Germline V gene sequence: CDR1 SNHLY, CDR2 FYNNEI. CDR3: CASLADRGREYNSPLHF. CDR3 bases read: TGTGCCAGCTTGGCGGACAGGGGGCGCGAATATAATTCACCC.

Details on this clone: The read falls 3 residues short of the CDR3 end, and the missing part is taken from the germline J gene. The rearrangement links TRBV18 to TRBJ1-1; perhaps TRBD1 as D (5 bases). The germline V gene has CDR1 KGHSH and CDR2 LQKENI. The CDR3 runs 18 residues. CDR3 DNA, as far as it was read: TGTGCCAGCTCACTCGGTTACCCCGGACCAGGGAAGGAGGAGACC. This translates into CASSLGYPGPGKEET. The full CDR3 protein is CASSLGYPGPGKEETAFF.

The CDR3 sequence: CASSGKGWTKNIQYF. Incomplete CDR3 DNA: TGTGCCAGCAGTGGGAAGGGGTGGACCAAAAACATT. The chain joins TRBV12-3 or TRBV12-4 to TRBJ2-4, with D tentatively TRBD1 (5 bases). The read finishes 3 residues shy of the CDR3 end, and the germline J gene is used to complete it. Trimming removed 5 bases at V and 2 bases at J, with 13 bases between. This CDR3 is 15 amino acids long.

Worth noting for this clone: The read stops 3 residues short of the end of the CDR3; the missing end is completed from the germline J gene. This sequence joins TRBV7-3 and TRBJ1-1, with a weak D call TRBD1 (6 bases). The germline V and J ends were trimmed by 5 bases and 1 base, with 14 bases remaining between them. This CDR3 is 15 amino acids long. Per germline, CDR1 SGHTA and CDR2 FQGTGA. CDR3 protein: CASSPQGMGNTEAFF. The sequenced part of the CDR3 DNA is TGTGCCAGCAGCCCACAGGGAATGGGGAACACTGAA.

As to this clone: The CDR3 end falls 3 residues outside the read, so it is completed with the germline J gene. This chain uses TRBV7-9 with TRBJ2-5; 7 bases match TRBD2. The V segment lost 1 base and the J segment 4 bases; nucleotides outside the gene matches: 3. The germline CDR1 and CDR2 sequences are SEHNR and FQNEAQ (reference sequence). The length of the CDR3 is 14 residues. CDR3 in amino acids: CASSLGSGGETQYF. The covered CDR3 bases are TGTGCCAGCAGCTTAGGATCGGGGGGAGAGACC. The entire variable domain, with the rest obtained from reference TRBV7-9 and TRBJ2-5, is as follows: DTGVSQNPRHKITKRGQNVTFRCDPISEHNRLYWYRQTLGQGPEFLTYFQNEAQLEKSRLLSDRFSAERPKGSFSTLEIQRTEQGDSAMYLCASSLGSGGETQYFGPGTRLLVL.

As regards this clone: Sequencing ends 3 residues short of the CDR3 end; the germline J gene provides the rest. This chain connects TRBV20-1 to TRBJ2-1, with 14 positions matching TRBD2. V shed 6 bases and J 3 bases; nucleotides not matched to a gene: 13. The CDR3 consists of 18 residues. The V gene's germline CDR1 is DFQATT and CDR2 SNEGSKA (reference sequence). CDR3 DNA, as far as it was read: TGCAGTGCCTTAGGCGGGACTAGCGGGGGCCACCTCTACAATGAG. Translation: CSALGGTSGGHLYNE. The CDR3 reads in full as CSALGGTSGGHLYNEQFF.

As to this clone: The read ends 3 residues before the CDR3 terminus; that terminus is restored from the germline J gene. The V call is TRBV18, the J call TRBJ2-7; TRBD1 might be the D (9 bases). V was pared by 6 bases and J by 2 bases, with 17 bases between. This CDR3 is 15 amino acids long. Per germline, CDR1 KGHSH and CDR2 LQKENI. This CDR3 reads CASSTGGTGTYEQYF. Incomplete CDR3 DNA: TGTGCCAGCTCCACGGGAGGGACAGGGACCTACGAG.

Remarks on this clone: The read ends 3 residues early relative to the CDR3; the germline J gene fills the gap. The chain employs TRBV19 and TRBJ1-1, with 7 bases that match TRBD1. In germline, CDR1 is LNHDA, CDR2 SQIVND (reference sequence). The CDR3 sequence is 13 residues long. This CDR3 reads CASSIRQGDVAFF. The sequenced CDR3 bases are TGTGCCAGTAGTATAAGACAGGGCGACGTC. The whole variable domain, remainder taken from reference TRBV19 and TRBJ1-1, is DGGITQSPKYLFRKEGQNVTLSCEQNLNHDAMYWYRQDPGQGLRLIYYSQIVNDFQKGDIAEGYSVSREKKESFPLTVTSAQKNPTAFYLCASSIRQGDVAFFGQGTRLTVV.

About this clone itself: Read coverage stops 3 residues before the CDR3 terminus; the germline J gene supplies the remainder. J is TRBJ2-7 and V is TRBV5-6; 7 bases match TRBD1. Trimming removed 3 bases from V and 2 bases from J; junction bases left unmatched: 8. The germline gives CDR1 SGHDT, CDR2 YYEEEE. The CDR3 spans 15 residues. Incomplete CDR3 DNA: TGTGCCAGCAGCTGGGGAATGGACAGGCCCTACGAG. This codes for CASSWGMDRPYE. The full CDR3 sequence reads CASSWGMDRPYEQYF.

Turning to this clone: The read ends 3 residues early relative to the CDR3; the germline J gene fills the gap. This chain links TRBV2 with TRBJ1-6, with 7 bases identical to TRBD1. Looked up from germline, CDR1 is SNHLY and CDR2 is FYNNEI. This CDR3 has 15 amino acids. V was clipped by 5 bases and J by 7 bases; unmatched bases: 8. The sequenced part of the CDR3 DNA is TGTGCCAGCAGTCCCAGGGACAGTCGGAATTCACCC. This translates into CASSPRDSRNSP. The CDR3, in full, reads CASSPRDSRNSPLHF.

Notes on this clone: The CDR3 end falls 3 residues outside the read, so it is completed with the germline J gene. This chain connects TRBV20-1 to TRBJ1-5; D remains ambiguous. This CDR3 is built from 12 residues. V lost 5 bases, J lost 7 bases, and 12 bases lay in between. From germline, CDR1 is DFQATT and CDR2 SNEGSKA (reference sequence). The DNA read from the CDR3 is TGCAGTGCTCTACGGGGAGCCCAGCCC. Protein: CSALRGAQP. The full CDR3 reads CSALRGAQPQHF.

The CDR3 sequence is CASSVSPGVSYNEQFF. CDR3 DNA, as far as it was read: TGTGCCAGCAGTGTGTCGCCGGGGGTCTCCTACAATGAG. The rearrangement uses TRBV2 and TRBJ2-1, with D possibly TRBD2 on 6 matching bases. The DNA ends 3 residues before the CDR3 does, and the rest of the CDR3 is filled in from the germline J gene. V dropped 4 bases and J dropped 0 bases, with 13 bases sitting between them. Germline-derived CDR1 and CDR2 are SNHLY and FYNNEI. The CDR3 length is 16 residues. The full variable domain, with the rest looked up from reference TRBV2 and TRBJ2-1, is EPEVTQTPSHQVTQMGQEVILRCVPISNHLYFYWYRQILGQKVEFLVSFYNNEISEKSEIFDDQFSVERPDGSNFTLKIRSTKLEDSAMYFCASSVSPGVSYNEQFFGPGTRLTVL.

CDR3 DNA, as far as it was read: TGTGCCAGCAGCCCTCAGAGGGGGACGTATGGC. Its protein product is CASSPQRGTYG. The CDR3 as a whole reads CASSPQRGTYGYTF. J is TRBJ1-2 and V is TRBV5-6; possibly TRBD1 for D (6 bases). The CDR3 extends 3 residues past the end of the read, so its final part is completed from the germline J gene. Germline lookup yields CDR1 SGHDT and CDR2 YYEEEE. V gave up 4 bases and J gave up 5 bases, with 15 bases separating them. The CDR3 extends over 14 amino acids.

This CDR3 reads CASSDERVLGPSDEQYF. CDR3 bases read: TGTGCCAGTAGCGACGAGCGGGTTTTAGGGCCGAGCGACGAG. The genes are TRBV19 and TRBJ2-7; a possible D gene is TRBD2 (6 bases). The read ends 3 residues before the CDR3 terminus; that terminus is restored from the germline J gene. The V gene lost 6 bases and the J gene lost 5 bases, with 26 bases spanning the gap. The CDR3 length is 17 residues. Germline CDR1 LNHDA, CDR2 SQIVND (reference sequence).

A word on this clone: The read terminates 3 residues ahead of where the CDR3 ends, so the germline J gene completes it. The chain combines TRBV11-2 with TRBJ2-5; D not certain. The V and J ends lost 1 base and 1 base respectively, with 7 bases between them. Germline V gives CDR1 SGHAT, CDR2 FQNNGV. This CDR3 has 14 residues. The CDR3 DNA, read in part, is TGTGCCAGCAGCTTAGGTTACAGCCAAGAGACC. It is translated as CASSLGYSQET. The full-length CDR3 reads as CASSLGYSQETQYF. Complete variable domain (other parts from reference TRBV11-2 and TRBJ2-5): EAGVAQSPRYKIIEKRQSVAFWCNPISGHATLYWYQQILGQGPKLLIQFQNNGVVDDSQLPKDRFSAERLKGVDSTLKIQPAKLEDSAVYLCASSLGYSQETQYFGPGTRLLVL.

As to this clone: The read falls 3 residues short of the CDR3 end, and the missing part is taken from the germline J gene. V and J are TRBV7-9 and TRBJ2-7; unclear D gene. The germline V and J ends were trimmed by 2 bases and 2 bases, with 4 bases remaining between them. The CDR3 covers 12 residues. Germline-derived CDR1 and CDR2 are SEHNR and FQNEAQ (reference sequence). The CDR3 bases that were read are TGTGCCAGCAGCTTACAGACCTACGAG. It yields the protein CASSLQTYE. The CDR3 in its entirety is CASSLQTYEQYF.

The CDR3 bases that were read are TGTGCCAGCAGTAACAGGGGGCGCGGCGGTTCACCC. This sequence encodes CASSNRGRGGSP. The whole CDR3 sequence reads CASSNRGRGGSPLHF. The V and J genes are TRBV28 and TRBJ1-6; 9 nucleotides line up with TRBD1. The CDR3 is cut off 3 residues early in the read; its end comes from the germline J gene. J was trimmed by 9 bases and V by 5 bases; bases with no gene match: 8. Germline V CDR1 and CDR2: MDHEN, SYDVKM. The CDR3 spans 15 residues.

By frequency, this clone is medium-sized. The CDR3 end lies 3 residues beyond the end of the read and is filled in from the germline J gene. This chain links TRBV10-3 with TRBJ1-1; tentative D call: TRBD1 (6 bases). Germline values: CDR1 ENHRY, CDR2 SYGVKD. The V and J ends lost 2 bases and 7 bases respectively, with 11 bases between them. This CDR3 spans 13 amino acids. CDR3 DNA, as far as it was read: TGTGCCATCAGTGAGATGTGGACAGATGAA. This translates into CAISEMWTDE. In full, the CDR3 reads CAISEMWTDEAFF.

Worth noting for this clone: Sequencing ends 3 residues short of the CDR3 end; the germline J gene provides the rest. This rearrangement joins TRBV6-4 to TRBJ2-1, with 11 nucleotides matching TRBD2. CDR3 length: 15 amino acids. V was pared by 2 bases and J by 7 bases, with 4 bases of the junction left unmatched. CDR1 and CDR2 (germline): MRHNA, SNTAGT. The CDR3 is CASSDTASGGNEQFF. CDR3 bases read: TGTGCCAGCAGTGACACGGCTAGCGGGGGGAATGAG.

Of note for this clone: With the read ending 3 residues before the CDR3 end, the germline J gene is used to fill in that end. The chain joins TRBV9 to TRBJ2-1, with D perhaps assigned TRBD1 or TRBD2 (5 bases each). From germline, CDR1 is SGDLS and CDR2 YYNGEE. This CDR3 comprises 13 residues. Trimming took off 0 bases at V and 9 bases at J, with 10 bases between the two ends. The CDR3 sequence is CASSVAQGAEQFF. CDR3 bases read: TGTGCCAGCAGCGTAGCCCAGGGAGCTGAG.

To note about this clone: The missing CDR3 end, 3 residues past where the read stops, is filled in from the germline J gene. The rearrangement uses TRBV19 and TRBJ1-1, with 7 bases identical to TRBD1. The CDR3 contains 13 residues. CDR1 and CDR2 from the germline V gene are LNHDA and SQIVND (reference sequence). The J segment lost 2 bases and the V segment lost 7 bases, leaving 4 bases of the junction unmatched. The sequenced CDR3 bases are TGTGCCAGTAACACAGGGGTTAACACTGAA. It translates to CASNTGVNTE. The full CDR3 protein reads CASNTGVNTEAFF.